The subject of this entry is one TCR beta chain. Its antigen is currently unknown. TCRdb keeps only in-frame clones here, not all; method: immunoSEQ multiplex PCR. Of some 550,000 clones in the sample, about 97% are singletons; the top ten hold about 0.06%. This sample was taken from a study of shared clonotypes between healthy human individuals. Division of CD4+ cells produced a CD45RA+ naive subset and a CD45RA-negative memory subset. CDR1 is MNHEY and CDR2 is SMNVEV in the germline V gene (reference sequence). This CDR3 spans 14 amino acids. Trimming cost V 5 bases and J 7 bases; bases outside gene matches: 5. Overall study findings and caveats: Memory subsets had estimated richness that was generally smaller than that of naive subsets. Tissue TCR repertoires likely differ from these blood-only repertoires.

The chain joins TRBV27 to TRBJ2-7; 13 bases agree with TRBD2. The sequence came from a woman younger than 45 in good health. Sequencing input: naive CD4+ T cells sorted from blood. Subset meaning: CD45RA+ positively selected. Here the CDR3 reads CASSRPGLAGEQYF. The DNA for the CDR3 is TGTGCCAGCAGTCGACCGGGACTAGCGGGAGAGCAGTACTTC.